These T cell receptor beta chains were read from a single sample in a study of CD8+CD57+ T cells in acquired aplastic anemia. TCRdb reprocessed the reads with MiXCR, giving one entry per CDR3 protein. This repertoire shows 89,000 or so distinct CDR3 sequences, around two thirds found once; its top ten account for less than 75%. Sequences were obtained from sorted CD4+, CD8+, or CD8+CD57+ T cells (not recorded which) from PBMCs. Source of these receptors: a human donor with aplastic anemia. The CDR3 runs from the conserved cysteine through the conserved F or W. The D gene is left open where the match is weak. Clone size appears in some rows only: once, few, many, or a class for an expanded clone.

J gene	CDR3 length	D gene	clone size	V gene	CDR3 DNA	CDR3 protein
TRBJ1-3	14	TRBD1	.	TRBV20-1	TGCAGTGTTAGGACAGGCGAATTAAGAAACACCATATATTTT	CSVRTGELRNTIYF
TRBJ1-1	13	.	few	TRBV7-2	TGTGCCTCAACGGACAGCATAAACACTGAAGCTTTCTTT	CASTDSINTEAFF
TRBJ1-4	16	.	once	TRBV15	TGTGCCACCACTAAGAGACAGACAACAACTAATGAAAAACTGTTTTTT	CATTKRQTTTNEKLFF
TRBJ2-7	13	.	once	TRBV29-1	TGCAGCGTTTTCGTCGGCCGTTCCTACGAGCAGTACTTC	CSVFVGRSYEQYF
TRBJ2-1	16	.	.	TRBV25-1	TGTGCCAGTAGTGAATATAGGGTGAGCTCCTACAATGAGCAGTTCTTC	CASSEYRVSSYNEQFF
TRBJ1-1	13	TRBD1	.	TRBV19	TGTGCCAGTAGTGACAGGGTTGGCACTGAAGCTTTCTTT	CASSDRVGTEAFF
TRBJ2-5	14	.	.	TRBV20-1	TGCAGTGCTTCGCTGACAGAAACCCAGGAGACCCAGTACTTC	CSASLTETQETQYF
TRBJ1-1	14	.	.	TRBV19	TGTGCCAGTAGTATAGTCGGAGTCAACACTAAAGCTTTCTTT	CASSIVGVNTKAFF
TRBJ2-7	11	.	once	TRBV20-1	TGCAGTGCCGACAGCTACTACGAGCAGTACTTC	CSADSYYEQYF
TRBJ1-1	14	.	.	TRBV20-1	TGCAGTGCTGACACCGGGGGGCAGAGCACTGAAGCTTTCTTT	CSADTGGQSTEAFF
TRBJ1-2	14	TRBD1	few	TRBV24-1	TGTGCCACCAGTGATAGGGACAGGGCACTTGGCTACACCTTC	CATSDRDRALGYTF
TRBJ1-1	13	.	.	TRBV5-1	TGCGCCAGCAGCTTGCAAGGGACCACTGAAGCTTTCTTT	CASSLQGTTEAFF
TRBJ2-3	15	TRBD1	.	TRBV25-1	TGTGCCAGCACCGGACAGGGGGTTAGTGCGGATACGCAGTATTTT	CASTGQGVSADTQYF
TRBJ2-1	16	.	few	TRBV27	TGTGCCAGCAGTTTAACGGCGTTAGGGCGAAACAATGAGCAGTTCTTC	CASSLTALGRNNEQFF
TRBJ1-1	16	.	.	TRBV5-6	TGTGCCAGCAGCTTGCGCCTGGGGGGGACTTACACTGAAGCTTTCTTT	CASSLRLGGTYTEAFF
TRBJ2-1	15	TRBD2	.	TRBV7-6	TGTGCCAGCAGCTTAGAAGCGGGAGGTATCGATGAGCAGTTCTTC	CASSLEAGGIDEQFF
TRBJ1-4	14	TRBD1	.	TRBV20-1	TGCAGTGCTAGCTATTGGGGGGACAGTGAAAAACTGTTTTTT	CSASYWGDSEKLFF
TRBJ1-5	12	.	few	TRBV20-1	TGCAGTGCTACAGGGAAGAATCATCCCCAGCATTTT	CSATGKNHPQHF
TRBJ1-5	12	.	.	TRBV20-1	TGCAGTGCTGGGCAGGGCGACCAGCCCCAGCATTTT	CSAGQGDQPQHF
TRBJ2-5	15	.	.	TRBV11-2	TGTGCCAGCAGCTTAGACGGGGGTGGGCAAGAGACCCAGTACTTC	CASSLDGGGQETQYF
TRBJ1-3	14	TRBD1	once	TRBV29-1	TGCAGCGTCGACAGGGCTGTCCCTGGAAACACCATATATTTT	CSVDRAVPGNTIYF
TRBJ1-4	15	.	.	TRBV20-1	TGCAGTGCTAGGCTTACCGGGACCGTGGATGAAAAACTGTTTTTT	CSARLTGTVDEKLFF
TRBJ2-3	15	.	.	TRBV2	TGTGCCAGCAAGGAGGGGGCAGGGGGTGGAGATACGCAGTATTTT	CASKEGAGGGDTQYF
TRBJ2-5	14	TRBD1	once	TRBV20-1	TGCAGTGCTCAGGACAGGGGGCGGTCAGAGACCCAGTACTTC	CSAQDRGRSETQYF
TRBJ2-7	15	.	.	TRBV25-1	TGTGCCAGCAGTGTATCGGGGGCACCGTCCTACGAGCAGTACTTC	CASSVSGAPSYEQYF
TRBJ2-7	15	.	.	TRBV9	TGTGCCAGCAGCTCTACCGGGACAAATAAAGGCGAGCAGTACTTC	CASSSTGTNKGEQYF
TRBJ1-6	14	.	.	TRBV10-3	TGTGCCATCAGTCCTGGACAAGATAATTCACCCCTCCACTTT	CAISPGQDNSPLHF
TRBJ2-2	14	.	.	TRBV7-9	TGTGCCAGCAGCTGGGGGGCAAGCACCGGGGAGCTGTTTTTT	CASSWGASTGELFF
TRBJ1-5	13	.	once	TRBV7-8	TGTGCCAGCAGCTCACTAATTGATCAGCCCCAGCATTTT	CASSSLIDQPQHF
TRBJ2-5	13	.	.	TRBV29-1	TGCAGCGCGCTCGGGGGACAGACCACGACCCAGTACTTC	CSALGGQTTTQYF
TRBJ2-3	14	TRBD2	.	TRBV20-1	TGCAGTGCGTATACTAGCGGAGCCACAGATACGCAGTATTTT	CSAYTSGATDTQYF
TRBJ1-1	14	TRBD1	.	TRBV25-1	TGTGCCAGCACCGAGGGACAGGGGCACACTGAAGCTTTCTTT	CASTEGQGHTEAFF
TRBJ2-1	14	TRBD2	.	TRBV29-1	TGCAGCGGAACGGGAGGCGATGGAAACAATGAGCAGTTCTTC	CSGTGGDGNNEQFF
TRBJ2-7	13	.	.	TRBV7-2	TGTGCCAGCAGCCGAAAAACTGGGTACGAGCAGTACTTC	CASSRKTGYEQYF
TRBJ1-2	14	.	.	TRBV7-6	TGTGCCAGCAGCCCCATGGGCGGACCCTATGGCTACACCTTC	CASSPMGGPYGYTF
TRBJ1-1	17	.	.	TRBV10-3	TGTGCCATCAGTGAAACGCAAGGGATGGACATGAACACTGAAGCTTTCTTT	CAISETQGMDMNTEAFF
TRBJ2-5	14	TRBD2	.	TRBV20-1	TGCAGTGCTTTACTTCCGACTAGCGAAGAGACCCAGTACTTC	CSALLPTSEETQYF
TRBJ1-6	14	.	.	TRBV20-1	TGCAGTGCTAGAGTAGGGGAGCGTAATTCACCCCTCCACTTT	CSARVGERNSPLHF
TRBJ1-5	13	.	.	TRBV19	TGTGCCAGTAATACAAGATCCGCGCAGCCCCAGCATTTT	CASNTRSAQPQHF
TRBJ1-5	15	TRBD1	.	TRBV15	TGTGCCACCAGCGTTGACAGGGTAAACTCTCAGCCCCAGCATTTT	CATSVDRVNSQPQHF
TRBJ2-7	13	.	.	TRBV5-1	TGCGCCAGCAGCGGGCAGGAGACTCACGAGCAGTACTTC	CASSGQETHEQYF
TRBJ2-1	14	TRBD1	.	TRBV19	TGTGCCAGTAGTACCGGGACAGGAAACAATGAGCAGTTCTTC	CASSTGTGNNEQFF
TRBJ1-2	12	.	few	TRBV12-3/TRBV12-4	TGTGCCAGCAGTTTGGACAGCTATGGCTACACCTTC	CASSLDSYGYTF
TRBJ2-3	13	TRBD2	.	TRBV7-2	TGTGCCAGCACCGGAGTGCGGGAGGATACGCAGTATTTT	CASTGVREDTQYF
TRBJ1-2	12	.	many	TRBV2	TGTGCCATACAGGACTCGAAGATGGGCTACACCTTC	CAIQDSKMGYTF
TRBJ2-5	15	.	.	TRBV9	TGTGCCAGCAGCGTAGGTTTCAGGGCGTCGGAGACCCAGTACTTC	CASSVGFRASETQYF
TRBJ2-5	12	.	few	TRBV20-1	TGCAGTGCTCCGGCCAGCGTGGAGACCCAGTACTTC	CSAPASVETQYF